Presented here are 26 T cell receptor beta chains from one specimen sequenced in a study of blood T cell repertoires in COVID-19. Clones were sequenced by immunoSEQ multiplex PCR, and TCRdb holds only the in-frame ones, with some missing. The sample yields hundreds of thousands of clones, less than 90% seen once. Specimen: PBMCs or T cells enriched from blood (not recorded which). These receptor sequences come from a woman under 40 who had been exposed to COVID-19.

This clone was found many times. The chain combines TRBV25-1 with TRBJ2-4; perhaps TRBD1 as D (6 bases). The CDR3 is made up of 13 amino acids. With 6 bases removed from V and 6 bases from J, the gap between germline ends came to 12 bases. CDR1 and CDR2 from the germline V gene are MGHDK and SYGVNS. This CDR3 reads CASSRAGVNIQYF. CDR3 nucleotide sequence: TGTGCCAGCAGCAGGGCAGGGGTAAACATTCAGTACTTC.

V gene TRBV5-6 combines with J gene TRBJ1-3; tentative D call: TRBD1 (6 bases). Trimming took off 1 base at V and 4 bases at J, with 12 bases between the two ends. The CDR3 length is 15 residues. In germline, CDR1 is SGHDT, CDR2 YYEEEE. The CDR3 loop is CASSLRGNRGNTIYF. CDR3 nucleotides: TGTGCCAGCAGCTTGAGGGGGAATAGGGGAAACACCATATATTTT.

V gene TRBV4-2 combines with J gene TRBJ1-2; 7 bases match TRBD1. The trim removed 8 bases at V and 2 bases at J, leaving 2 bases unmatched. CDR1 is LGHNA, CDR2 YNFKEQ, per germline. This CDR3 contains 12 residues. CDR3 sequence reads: CASATGNYGYTF. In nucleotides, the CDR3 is TGTGCCAGCGCGACAGGGAACTATGGCTACACCTTC.

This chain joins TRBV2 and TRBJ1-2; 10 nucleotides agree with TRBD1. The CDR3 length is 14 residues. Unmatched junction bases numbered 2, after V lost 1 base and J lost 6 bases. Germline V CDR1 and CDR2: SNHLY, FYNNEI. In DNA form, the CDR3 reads TGTGCCAGCAGTGAAGGGACAGGGGGACATGGCTACACCTTC. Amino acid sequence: CASSEGTGGHGYTF.

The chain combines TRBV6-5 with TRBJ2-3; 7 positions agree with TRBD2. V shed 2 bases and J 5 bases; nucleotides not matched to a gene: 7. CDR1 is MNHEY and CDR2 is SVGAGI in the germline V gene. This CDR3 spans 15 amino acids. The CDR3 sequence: CASSYITGEGDTQYF. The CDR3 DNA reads TGTGCCAGCAGTTACATAACGGGGGAGGGAGATACGCAGTATTTT.

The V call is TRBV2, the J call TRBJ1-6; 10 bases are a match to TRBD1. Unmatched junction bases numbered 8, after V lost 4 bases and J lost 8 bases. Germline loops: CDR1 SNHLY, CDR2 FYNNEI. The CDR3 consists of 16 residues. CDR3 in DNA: TGTGCCAGCAGTGTACACCGGGACAGGGGAGATTCACCCCTCCACTTT. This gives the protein CASSVHRDRGDSPLHF.

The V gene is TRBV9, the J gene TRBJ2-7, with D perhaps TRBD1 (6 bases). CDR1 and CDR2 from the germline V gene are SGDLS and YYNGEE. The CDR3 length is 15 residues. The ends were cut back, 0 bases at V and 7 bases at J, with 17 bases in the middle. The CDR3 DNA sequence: TGTGCCAGCAGCGTAGATGTTGGGGGCGCGGAGGAGCAGTACTTC. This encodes CASSVDVGGAEEQYF.

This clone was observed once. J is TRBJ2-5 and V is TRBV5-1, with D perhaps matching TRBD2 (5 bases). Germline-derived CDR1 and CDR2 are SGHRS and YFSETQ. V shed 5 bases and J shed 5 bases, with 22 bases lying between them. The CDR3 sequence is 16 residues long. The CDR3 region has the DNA TGCGCCAGCAGTTACCCTCCGGGATCAACTTGGGAGACCCAGTACTTC. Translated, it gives CASSYPPGSTWETQYF.

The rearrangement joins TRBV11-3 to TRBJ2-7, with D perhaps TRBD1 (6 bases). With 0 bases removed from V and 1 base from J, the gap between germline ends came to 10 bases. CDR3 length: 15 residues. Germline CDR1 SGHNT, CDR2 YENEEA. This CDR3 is CASSLDLQGSYEQYF. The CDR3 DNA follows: TGTGCCAGCAGCTTAGATCTCCAGGGGTCCTACGAGCAGTACTTC.

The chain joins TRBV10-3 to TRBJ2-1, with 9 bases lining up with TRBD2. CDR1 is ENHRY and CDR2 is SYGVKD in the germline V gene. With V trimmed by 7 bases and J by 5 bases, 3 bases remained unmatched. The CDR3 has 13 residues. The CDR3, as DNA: TGTGCCATCACCGAGCGGGGGGACAATGAGCAGTTCTTC. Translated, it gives CAITERGDNEQFF.

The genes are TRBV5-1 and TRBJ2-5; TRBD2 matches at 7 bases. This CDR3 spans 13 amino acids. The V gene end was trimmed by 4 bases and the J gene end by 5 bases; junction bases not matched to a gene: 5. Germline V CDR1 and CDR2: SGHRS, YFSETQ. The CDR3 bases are TGCGCCAGCAGCCACGGACTAGGCGAGACCCAGTACTTC. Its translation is CASSHGLGETQYF.

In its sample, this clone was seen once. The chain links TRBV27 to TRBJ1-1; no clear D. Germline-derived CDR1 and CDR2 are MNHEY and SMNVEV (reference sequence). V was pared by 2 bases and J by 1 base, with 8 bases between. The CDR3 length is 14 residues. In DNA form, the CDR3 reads TGTGCCAGCAGTTTAGGTAGAGCGAACACTGAAGCTTTCTTT. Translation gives CASSLGRANTEAFF.

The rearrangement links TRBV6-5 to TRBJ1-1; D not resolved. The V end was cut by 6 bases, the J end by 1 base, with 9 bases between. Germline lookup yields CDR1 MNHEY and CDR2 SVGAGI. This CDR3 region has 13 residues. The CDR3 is CASSRTENTEAFF. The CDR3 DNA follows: TGTGCCAGCAGCCGCACAGAGAACACTGAAGCTTTCTTT.

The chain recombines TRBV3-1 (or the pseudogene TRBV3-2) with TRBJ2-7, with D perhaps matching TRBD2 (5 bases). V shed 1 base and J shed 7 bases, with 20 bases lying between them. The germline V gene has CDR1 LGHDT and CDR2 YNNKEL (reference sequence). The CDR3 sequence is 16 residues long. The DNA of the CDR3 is TGTGCCAGCAGCCAAGCGTATCTAGCCCCCGCTAGGGAGCAGTACTTC. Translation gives CASSQAYLAPAREQYF.

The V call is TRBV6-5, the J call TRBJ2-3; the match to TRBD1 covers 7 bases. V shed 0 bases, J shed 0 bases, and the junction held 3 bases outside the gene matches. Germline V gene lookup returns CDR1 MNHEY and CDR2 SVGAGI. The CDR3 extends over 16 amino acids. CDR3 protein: CASSYSGRGSTDTQYF. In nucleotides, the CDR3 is TGTGCCAGCAGTTACTCTGGCAGGGGGAGCACAGATACGCAGTATTTT.

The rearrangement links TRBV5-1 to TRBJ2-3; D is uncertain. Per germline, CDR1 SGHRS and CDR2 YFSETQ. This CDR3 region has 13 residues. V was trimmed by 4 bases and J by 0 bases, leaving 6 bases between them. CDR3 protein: CASSLDSTDTQYF. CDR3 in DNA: TGCGCCAGCAGCCTAGACAGCACAGATACGCAGTATTTT. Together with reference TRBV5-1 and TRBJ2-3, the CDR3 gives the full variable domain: KAGVTQTPRYLIKTRGQQVTLSCSPISGHRSVSWYQQTPGQGLQFLFEYFSETQRNKGNFPGRFSGRQFSNSRSEMNVSTLELGDSALYLCASSLDSTDTQYFGPGTRLTVL.

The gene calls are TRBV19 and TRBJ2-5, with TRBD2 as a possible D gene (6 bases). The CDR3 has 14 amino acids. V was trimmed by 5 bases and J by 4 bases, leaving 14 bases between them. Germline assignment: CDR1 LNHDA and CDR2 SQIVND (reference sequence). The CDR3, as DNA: TGTGCCAGTAGTGGGAATTTGGGAGGAGAGACCCAGTACTTC. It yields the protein CASSGNLGGETQYF. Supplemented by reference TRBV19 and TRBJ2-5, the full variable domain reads DGGITQSPKYLFRKEGQNVTLSCEQNLNHDAMYWYRQDPGQGLRLIYYSQIVNDFQKGDIAEGYSVSREKKESFPLTVTSAQKNPTAFYLCASSGNLGGETQYFGPGTRLLVL.

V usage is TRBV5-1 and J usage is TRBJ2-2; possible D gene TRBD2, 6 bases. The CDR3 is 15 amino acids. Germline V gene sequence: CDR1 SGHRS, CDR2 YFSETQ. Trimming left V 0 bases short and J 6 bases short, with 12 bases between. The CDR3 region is CASSLAAGQAGELFF. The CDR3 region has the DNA TGCGCCAGCAGCTTGGCCGCGGGGCAGGCCGGGGAGCTGTTTTTT. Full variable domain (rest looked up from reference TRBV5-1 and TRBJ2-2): KAGVTQTPRYLIKTRGQQVTLSCSPISGHRSVSWYQQTPGQGLQFLFEYFSETQRNKGNFPGRFSGRQFSNSRSEMNVSTLELGDSALYLCASSLAAGQAGELFFGEGSRLTVL.

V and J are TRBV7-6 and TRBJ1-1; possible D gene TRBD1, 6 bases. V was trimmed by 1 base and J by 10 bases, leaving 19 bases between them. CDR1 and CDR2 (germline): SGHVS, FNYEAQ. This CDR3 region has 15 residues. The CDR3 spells CASSLEAGGLRRAFF. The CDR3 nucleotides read TGTGCCAGCAGCTTAGAGGCGGGGGGGCTAAGGAGAGCTTTCTTT.

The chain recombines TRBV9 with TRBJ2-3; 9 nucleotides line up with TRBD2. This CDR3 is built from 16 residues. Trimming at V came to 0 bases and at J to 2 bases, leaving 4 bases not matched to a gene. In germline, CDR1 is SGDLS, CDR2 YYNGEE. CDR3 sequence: CASSVAAGGDTDTQYF. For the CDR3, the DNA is TGTGCCAGCAGCGTAGCGGCGGGGGGGGACACAGATACGCAGTATTTT.

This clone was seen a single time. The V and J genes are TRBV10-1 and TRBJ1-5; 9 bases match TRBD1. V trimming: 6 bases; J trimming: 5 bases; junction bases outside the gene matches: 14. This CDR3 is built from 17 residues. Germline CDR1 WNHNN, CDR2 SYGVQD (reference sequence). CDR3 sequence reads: CASRQVGDRVVDQPQHF. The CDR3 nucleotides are TGCGCCAGCAGACAGGTCGGGGACAGGGTTGTCGATCAGCCCCAGCATTTT.

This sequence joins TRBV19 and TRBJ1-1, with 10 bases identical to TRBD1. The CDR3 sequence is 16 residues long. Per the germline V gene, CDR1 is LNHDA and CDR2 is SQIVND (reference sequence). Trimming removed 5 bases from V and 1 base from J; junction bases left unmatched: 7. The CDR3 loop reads CASSVAWDRGNTEAFF. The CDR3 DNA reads TGTGCCAGTAGTGTTGCCTGGGACAGGGGGAACACTGAAGCTTTCTTT.

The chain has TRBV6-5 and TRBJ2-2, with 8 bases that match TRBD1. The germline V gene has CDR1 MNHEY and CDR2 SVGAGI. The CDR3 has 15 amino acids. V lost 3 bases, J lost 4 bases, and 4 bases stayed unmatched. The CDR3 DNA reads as TGTGCCAGCAGTTATACCCAGGGGGCCACCGGGGAGCTGTTTTTT. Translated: CASSYTQGATGELFF.

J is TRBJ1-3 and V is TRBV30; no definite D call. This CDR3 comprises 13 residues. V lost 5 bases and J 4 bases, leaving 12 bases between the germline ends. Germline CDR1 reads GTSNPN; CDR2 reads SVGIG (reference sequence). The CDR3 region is CAWGRPQGNTIYF. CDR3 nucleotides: TGTGCCTGGGGCAGGCCGCAAGGAAACACCATATATTTT.

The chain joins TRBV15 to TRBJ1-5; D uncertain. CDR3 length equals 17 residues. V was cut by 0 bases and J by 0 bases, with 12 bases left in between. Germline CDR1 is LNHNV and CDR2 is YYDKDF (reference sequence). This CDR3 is CATSRDLSLGSNQPQHF. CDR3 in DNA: TGTGCCACCAGCAGAGATCTGAGCCTCGGTAGCAATCAGCCCCAGCATTTT.

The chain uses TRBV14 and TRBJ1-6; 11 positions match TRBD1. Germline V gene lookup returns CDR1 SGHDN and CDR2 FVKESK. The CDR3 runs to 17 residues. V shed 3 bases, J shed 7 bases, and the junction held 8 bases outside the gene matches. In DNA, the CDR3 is TGTGCCAGCAGCCAGAGGACAGGGGGCAGTTTCAATTCACCCCTCCACTTT. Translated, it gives CASSQRTGGSFNSPLHF.